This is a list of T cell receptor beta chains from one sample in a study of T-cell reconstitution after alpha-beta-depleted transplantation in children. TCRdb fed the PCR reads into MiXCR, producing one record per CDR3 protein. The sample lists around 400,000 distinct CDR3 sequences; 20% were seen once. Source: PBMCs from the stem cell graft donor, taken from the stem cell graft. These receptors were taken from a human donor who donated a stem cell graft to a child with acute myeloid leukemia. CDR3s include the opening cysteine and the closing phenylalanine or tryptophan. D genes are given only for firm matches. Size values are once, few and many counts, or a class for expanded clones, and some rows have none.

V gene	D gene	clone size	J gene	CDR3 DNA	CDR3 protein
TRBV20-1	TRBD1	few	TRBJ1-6	TGCAGTGCTAGAGATGGGGCAGGGGGCTCCTATAATTCACCCCTCCACTTT	CSARDGAGGSYNSPLHF
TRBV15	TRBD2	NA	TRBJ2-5	TGTGCCACCAGCAGAGATAATAGCGGGAGTATACAAGAGACCCAGTACTTC	CATSRDNSGSIQETQYF
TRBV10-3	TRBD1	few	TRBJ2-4	TGTGCCATCAGCTTCGACAGGGACAGCGGCATTCAGTACTTC	CAISFDRDSGIQYF
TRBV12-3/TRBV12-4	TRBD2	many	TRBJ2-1	TGTGCCAGCAGTTTGGCGGGGGTTCCCTACAATGAGCAGTTCTTC	CASSLAGVPYNEQFF
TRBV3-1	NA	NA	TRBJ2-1	TGTGCCAGCAGCAGGGACCACTACAATGAGCAGTTCTTC	CASSRDHYNEQFF
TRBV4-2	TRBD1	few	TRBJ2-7	TGTGCCAGCAGCCTTTCTGACAGGGATGGGTACGAGCAGTACTTC	CASSLSDRDGYEQYF
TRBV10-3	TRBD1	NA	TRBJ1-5	TGTGCCATCAGTGGGGGACAGGACAATCAGCCCCAGCATTTT	CAISGGQDNQPQHF
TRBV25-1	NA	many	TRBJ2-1	TGTGCCAGCAGTGAATTAATGGGGGAGTACTACAATGAGCAGTTCTTC	CASSELMGEYYNEQFF
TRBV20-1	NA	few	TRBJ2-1	TGCAGTGCTAGAGGAGACTGGAGCTCCTACAATGAGCAGTTCTTC	CSARGDWSSYNEQFF
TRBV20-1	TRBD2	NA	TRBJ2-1	TGCAGTGCTTCTCGGACTAGCGGAGAGCAGTTCTTC	CSASRTSGEQFF
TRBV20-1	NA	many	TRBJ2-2	TGCAGTGCTAACCAGGGTGCGGACACCGGGGAGCTGTTTTTT	CSANQGADTGELFF
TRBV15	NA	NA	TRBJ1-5	TGTGCCACCAGCAGAGATTCGTACAGCAATCAGCCCCAGCATTTT	CATSRDSYSNQPQHF
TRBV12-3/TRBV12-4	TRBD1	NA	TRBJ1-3	TGTGCCAGCAGCTCAGGGGACAGGCCTGGAGGCACCATATATTTT	CASSSGDRPGGTIYF
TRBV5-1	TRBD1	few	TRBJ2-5	TGCGCCAGCAGCTTGACGAGACAGGGGGCAGGGGAGACCCAGTACTTC	CASSLTRQGAGETQYF
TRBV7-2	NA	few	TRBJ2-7	TGTGCCAGCAGCTTCCCGGGATGGTACGAGCAGTACTTC	CASSFPGWYEQYF
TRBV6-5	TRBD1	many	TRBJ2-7	TGTGCCAGCAGACGGACAGGAATCTCCTACGAGCAGTACTTC	CASRRTGISYEQYF
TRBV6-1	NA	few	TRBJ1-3	TGTGCCAGCAGTCGAGAGTCGGGGCCCTCTGGAAACACCATATATTTT	CASSRESGPSGNTIYF
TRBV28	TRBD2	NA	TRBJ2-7	TGTGCCAGCAGTTTAACGGGGACTAGCGGCACCTACGAGCAGTACTTC	CASSLTGTSGTYEQYF
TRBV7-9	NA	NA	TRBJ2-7	TGTGCCAGCAGTGAAAATGGGGGGCCCGAGCAGTACTTC	CASSENGGPEQYF
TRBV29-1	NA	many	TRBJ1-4	TGCAGCGTTGAAGTAGGGACGGTGGATGAAAAACTGTTTTTT	CSVEVGTVDEKLFF